At least ten counts were recorded for the clone carrying this T cell receptor beta chain. Its antigen is undetermined. From the 5' RACE reads, TCRdb called clonotypes with MiXCR, one entry per CDR3 protein. This sample has around 24,000 distinct CDR3 sequences, with over 6% found just once. Time point here: sample taken at primary tumor resection. Whole RNA came from tumor, nontumor lung or frozen PBMC and was sequenced without being sorted. Samples were donated by 72 untreated early-stage non-small cell lung cancer patients. The data stem from a study of spatial heterogeneity in lung cancer. Study-level findings and limits: Among blood samples, ubiquitous expanded tumor TCRs appeared more at resection than at follow-up.

The germline V gene has CDR1 LNHDA and CDR2 SQIVND (reference sequence). Losses at the gene ends were 5 bases for V and 5 bases for J; bases not matched to a gene: 11. The CDR3 runs 15 residues. Sequencing used PBMCs, obtained at surgery. V and J are TRBV19 and TRBJ1-1; 7 positions agree with TRBD1. The receptor was derived from a male donor with early-stage non-small cell lung cancer. The CDR3: CASSLTGVSRTEAFF. CDR3 DNA: TGTGCCAGTAGTTTAACAGGGGTGTCACGGACTGAAGCTTTCTTT.